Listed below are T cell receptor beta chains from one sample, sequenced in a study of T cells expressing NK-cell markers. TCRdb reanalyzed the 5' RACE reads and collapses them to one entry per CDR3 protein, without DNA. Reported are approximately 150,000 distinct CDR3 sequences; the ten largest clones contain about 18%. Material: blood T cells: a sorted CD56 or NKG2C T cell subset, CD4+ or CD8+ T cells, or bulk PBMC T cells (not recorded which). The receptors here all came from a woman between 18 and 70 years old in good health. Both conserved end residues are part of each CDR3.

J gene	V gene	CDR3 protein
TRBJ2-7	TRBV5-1	CASSTMSSYEQYF
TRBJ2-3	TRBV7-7	CASSPLTGGGIFTDTQYF
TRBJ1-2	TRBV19	CASSIGSLGDYGYTF
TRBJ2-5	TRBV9	CASSVAGAGETQYF
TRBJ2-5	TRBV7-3	CASSLVVARVETQYF
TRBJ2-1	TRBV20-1	CSASPLARGADEQFF
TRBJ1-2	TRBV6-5	CASSSATGFYGYTF
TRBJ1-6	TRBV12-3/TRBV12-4	CASSLGTGGSYNSPLHF
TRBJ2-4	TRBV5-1	CASSGGQRQVDIQYF
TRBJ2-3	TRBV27	CASSTRAGVTDTQYF
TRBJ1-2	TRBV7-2	CASSTRARPDNYGYTF
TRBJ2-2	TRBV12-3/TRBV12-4	CASRSAGVDTGELFF
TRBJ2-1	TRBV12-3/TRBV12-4	CASSSIAGGYNEQFF
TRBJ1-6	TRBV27	CASSAPPFSPLHF
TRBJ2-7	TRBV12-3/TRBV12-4	CASSHGTPYEQYF
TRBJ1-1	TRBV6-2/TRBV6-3	CASSLGPHSEAFF
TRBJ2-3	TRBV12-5	CASGPPTSTDTQYF
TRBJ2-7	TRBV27	CASSATAGPSSF
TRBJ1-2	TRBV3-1	CASSQRTGMAGYTF
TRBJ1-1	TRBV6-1	CASRFGTTDTEAFF
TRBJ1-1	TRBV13	CASSLVPGSGTEAFF
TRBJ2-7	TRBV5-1	CASSLTGGRSYEQYF
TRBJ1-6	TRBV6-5	CASGRGDSPLHF
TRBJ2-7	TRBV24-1	CATSEGSGSSYEQYF
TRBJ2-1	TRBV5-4	CASSFLGPYNEQFF
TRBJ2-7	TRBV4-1	CASSQSQLAGALEQYF
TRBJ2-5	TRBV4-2	CASSPGLIQETQYF
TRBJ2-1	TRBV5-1	CASSRDGGHSYNEQFF
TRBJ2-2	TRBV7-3	CASSPTATNTGELFF
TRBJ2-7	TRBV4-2	CASSPGQYYSYEQYF
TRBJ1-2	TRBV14	CASSQESRDRGYFYGYTF
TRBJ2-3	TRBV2	CASSRQVSTDTQYF
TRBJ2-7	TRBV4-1	CASSQGRTYEQYF
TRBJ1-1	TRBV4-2	CASSQSYGSMNTEAFF
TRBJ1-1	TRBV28	CASTSSGTVNTEAFF
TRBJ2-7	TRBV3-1	CASSQDPWDVARGLEQYF
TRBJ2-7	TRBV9	CASSVGAGVGDEQYF
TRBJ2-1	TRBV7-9	CASSRGQGAYNEQFF
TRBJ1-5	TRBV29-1	CSVGTGGNQPQHF